A single sample is the source of the 22 T cell receptor beta chains below, sequenced in a study of blood T cells in healthy people across ages. Alongside a J-beta primer mix, a sample-barcoded 5' primer served in a second PCR lasting 7 to 11 cycles. From the 5' RACE reads, TCRdb called clonotypes with MiXCR, one entry per CDR3 protein. The sample lists approximately 670,000 distinct CDR3 sequences, 40% to 45% seen once, with 25% to 35% in the top ten. The sequencing sample was made of blood. The receptor set was obtained from a man older than 75 in good health.

As to this clonotype: The junction and the germline gene differ at one end; a read error may be behind it. This chain joins TRBV9 and TRBJ2-3; D might be TRBD1 (7 bases). The germline V gene has CDR1 SGDLS and CDR2 YYNGEE. This CDR3 region has 16 residues. CDR3 residues: CAGSVGPGGRTDTQYF. The CDR3 nucleotides are TGTGCCGGCAGCGTAGGTCCAGGGGGGAGGACAGATACGCAGTATTTT. The variable domain in full, completed from reference TRBV9 and TRBJ2-3, reads DSGVTQTPKHLITATGQRVTLRCSPRSGDLSVYWYQQSLDQGLQFLIQYYNGEERAKGNILERFSAQQFPDLHSELNLSSLELGDSALYFCAGSVGPGGRTDTQYFGPGTRLTVL.

This clonotype has just a few counts. The gene calls are TRBV5-1 and TRBJ2-3, with 7 bases aligning to TRBD1. The V and J ends lost 5 bases and 6 bases, in that order; junction bases with no gene match: 6. CDR1 is SGHRS and CDR2 is YFSETQ in the germline V gene. This CDR3 contains 13 residues. CDR3 protein: CASRGTATDTQYF. Here the CDR3 DNA reads TGCGCCAGCAGGGGGACAGCCACGGATACGCAGTATTTT.

The chain carries TRBV4-2 and TRBJ2-6, with D perhaps matching TRBD1 (6 bases). Trimming removed 1 base at V and 4 bases at J, with 11 bases between. Germline CDR1 and CDR2: LGHNA and YNFKEQ. The CDR3 spans 16 residues. Here the CDR3 reads CASSQVQGSGANVLTF. The DNA for the CDR3 is TGTGCCAGCAGCCAAGTCCAGGGGTCCGGGGCCAACGTCCTGACTTTC.

This clonotype came up many times. CDR3 sequence: CASKQVQYNEQFF. CDR3 nucleotides: TGTGCCAGCAAACAGGTCCAATACAATGAGCAGTTCTTC. The chain carries TRBV27 and TRBJ2-1; D is possibly TRBD1 (5 bases). CDR1 and CDR2 from the germline V gene are MNHEY and SMNVEV (reference sequence). This CDR3 is 13 amino acids long. V was trimmed by 7 bases and J by 4 bases, leaving 11 bases between them.

CDR3 in amino acids: CASSHPTGNYGYTF. The DNA of the CDR3 is TGCGCCAGCAGCCACCCGACAGGGAACTATGGCTACACCTTC. The rearrangement uses TRBV4-1 and TRBJ1-2; the match to TRBD1 covers 7 bases. The CDR3 runs 14 residues. Germline CDR1 reads MGHRA; CDR2 reads YSYEKL. The V gene end was trimmed by 3 bases and the J gene end by 2 bases; junction bases not matched to a gene: 3.

This clonotype was observed a few times. The chain is built from TRBV27 and TRBJ2-7; D is possibly TRBD1 (6 bases). The CDR3 extends over 16 amino acids. The germline V gene has CDR1 MNHEY and CDR2 SMNVEV (reference sequence). V lost 5 bases and J lost 1, with 18 bases in between. This CDR3 reads CASSPSKSGQSYEQYF. In nucleotides, the CDR3 is TGTGCCAGCAGTCCTTCTAAGTCGGGACAATCCTACGAGCAGTACTTC.

Turning to this clonotype: At one boundary the junction diverges from the germline segment, which might be a read error. The chain links TRBV29-1 to TRBJ2-3, with D hard to call. Germline CDR1 SQVTM, CDR2 ANQGSEA. The CDR3 spans 12 residues. CDR3 residues: CSVSWIANTRYF. CDR3 nucleotides: TGCAGCGTTAGTTGGATCGCCAATACGCGGTATTTT.

A note on this clonotype: A junction boundary mismatches the germline segment, possibly from a read error. This sequence joins TRBV7-2 and TRBJ2-1; the match to TRBD2 covers 13 bases. Germline V gives CDR1 SGHTA, CDR2 FQGNSA. CDR3 length: 16 residues. The CDR3 reads CAGSVTGTSGKHEQFF. DNA of the CDR3: TGTGCCGGCAGCGTTACCGGGACTAGCGGGAAACATGAGCAGTTCTTC. The complete variable domain, with remaining parts taken from reference TRBV7-2 and TRBJ2-1, reads GAGVSQSPSNKVTEKGKDVELRCDPISGHTALYWYRQSLGQGLEFLIYFQGNSAPDKSGLPSDRFSAERTGGSVSTLTIQRTQQEDSAVYLCAGSVTGTSGKHEQFFGPGTRLTVL.

This clonotype was counted only a few times. This chain connects TRBV7-2 to TRBJ2-2, with TRBD2 matching 8 bases. Germline loops: CDR1 SGHTA, CDR2 FQGNSA. V lost 5 bases, J lost 2 bases, and 4 bases stayed unmatched. CDR3 size: 15 residues. CDR3 protein: CASSRAGENTGELFF. The CDR3, as DNA: TGTGCCAGCAGCAGAGCGGGAGAAAACACCGGGGAGCTGTTTTTT.

The rearrangement links TRBV5-1 to TRBJ1-1, with 7 nucleotides matching TRBD1. CDR1 SGHRS and CDR2 YFSETQ come from the germline V gene. The J segment lost 11 bases and the V segment lost 0 bases, leaving 7 bases of the junction unmatched. The CDR3 sequence is 13 residues long. The CDR3 protein is CASSLAQGQMAFF. CDR3 in DNA: TGCGCCAGCAGCTTGGCCCAGGGACAGATGGCTTTCTTT.

CDR3 protein: CASSRPPSNYGYTF. CDR3 in DNA: TGTGCCAGCAGCCGACCCCCATCTAACTATGGCTACACCTTC. The chain links TRBV3-1 to TRBJ1-2, with D unresolved. Germline-derived CDR1 and CDR2 are LGHDT and YNNKEL (reference sequence). V was clipped by 4 bases and J by 0 bases, with 9 bases between them. The CDR3 is 14 residues long.

This clonotype turned up a few times. Here the CDR3 DNA reads TGCAGCGTCCTCATAAACCTAGGAGAAAAACTGTTTTTT. It encodes CSVLINLGEKLFF. The V call is TRBV29-1, the J call TRBJ1-4; D call uncertain. The germline gives CDR1 SQVTM, CDR2 ANQGSEA. The length of the CDR3 is 13 residues. Deletions cut 6 bases from V and 8 bases from J, with 16 bases between.

This clonotype was counted a few times. This chain links TRBV5-1 with TRBJ2-1, with 8 bases fitting TRBD1. CDR3 length equals 15 residues. The germline gives CDR1 SGHRS, CDR2 YFSETQ. The J segment lost 3 bases and the V segment lost 4 bases, leaving 6 bases of the junction unmatched. CDR3 loop: CASSVGQGVYNEQFF. The CDR3 DNA sequence: TGCGCCAGCAGCGTCGGACAGGGAGTCTACAATGAGCAGTTCTTC. Using reference TRBV5-1 and TRBJ2-1 for the parts outside the CDR3, the full variable domain is KAGVTQTPRYLIKTRGQQVTLSCSPISGHRSVSWYQQTPGQGLQFLFEYFSETQRNKGNFPGRFSGRQFSNSRSEMNVSTLELGDSALYLCASSVGQGVYNEQFFGPGTRLTVL.

This clonotype was counted only a few times. This chain uses TRBV12-3 or TRBV12-4 with TRBJ1-2, with unresolved D. The CDR3 runs 11 residues. Between the trimmed V and J ends, which lost 8 bases and 3 bases, there was a span of 7 bases. CDR3 nucleotide sequence: TGTGCCAGCTCGGCCGACTATGGCTACACCTTC. Its protein product is CASSADYGYTF.

The chain is built from TRBV14 and TRBJ1-1; tentative D call: TRBD1 (6 bases). The germline gives CDR1 SGHDN, CDR2 FVKESK. The V and J ends lost 1 base and 7 bases respectively, with 16 bases between them. The CDR3 contains 15 residues. CDR3 region: CASSQVRGGSDEAFF. Here the CDR3 DNA reads TGTGCCAGCAGCCAAGTCAGAGGGGGGTCGGATGAAGCTTTCTTT. Full variable domain (outside the CDR3, taken from reference TRBV14 and TRBJ1-1): EAGVTQFPSHSVIEKGQTVTLRCDPISGHDNLYWYRRVMGKEIKFLLHFVKESKQDESGMPNNRFLAERTGGTYSTLKVQPAELEDSGVYFCASSQVRGGSDEAFFGQGTRLTVV.

The chain combines TRBV10-1 with TRBJ2-1; D may be TRBD1 or TRBD2 (5 bases each). Between the trimmed V and J ends, which lost 2 bases and 2 bases, there was a span of 10 bases. From germline, CDR1 is WNHNN and CDR2 SYGVQD (reference sequence). There are 15 residues in the CDR3. CDR3 loop: CASSEGGSTYNEQFF. In nucleotides, the CDR3 is TGCGCCAGCAGTGAGGGGGGAAGCACCTACAATGAGCAGTTCTTC.

As for this clonotype: An end of the junction does not agree with germline; a read error may underlie this. The chain combines TRBV5-8 with TRBJ1-5; possible D gene TRBD1, 5 bases. Germline V gene lookup returns CDR1 SGHTS and CDR2 YDEGEE. This CDR3 is built from 13 residues. The CDR3 coding sequence is TGTGTCAGCAGCTTAGGGGTTATCCAGCCCCAGCATTTT. Its protein product is CVSSLGVIQPQHF. The variable domain in full, completed from reference TRBV5-8 and TRBJ1-5, reads EAGVTQSPTHLIKTRGQQATLRCSPISGHTSVYWYQQALGLGLQFLLWYDEGEERNRGNFPPRFSGRQFPNYSSELNVNALELEDSALYLCVSSLGVIQPQHFGDGTRLSIL.

This rearrangement joins TRBV12-3 or TRBV12-4 to TRBJ2-5; 8 nucleotides line up with TRBD1. The CDR3 is made up of 15 amino acids. The junction had 17 bases not matched to a gene; V was cut back by 6 bases and J by 11 bases. The CDR3 here is CASSTGTGAVNEQYF. CDR3 coding DNA: TGTGCCAGCAGCACCGGGACAGGTGCAGTAAATGAGCAGTACTTC.

In regard to this clonotype: A read error may be the cause here, since a much bigger clone is one base away. The chain is built from TRBV29-1 and TRBJ2-7, with D unresolved. V lost 6 bases, J lost 5 bases, and 20 bases lay in between. This CDR3 is 14 amino acids long. Germline CDR1 SQVTM, CDR2 ANQGSEA. The DNA of the CDR3 is TGCAGCGTCCCAGACGGGTCGCAACCCGACGAGCAGTACTTC. Translated: CSVPDGSQPDEQYF.

The rearrangement links TRBV6-6 to TRBJ2-1, with 9 bases matching TRBD2. Unmatched junction bases numbered 15, after V lost 7 bases and J lost 5 bases. The CDR3 has 17 residues. The germline CDR1 and CDR2 sequences are MNHNY and SVGAGI (reference sequence). The CDR3 region is CASTQRGESSGNNEQFF. For the CDR3, the DNA is TGTGCCAGCACCCAAAGGGGCGAATCTAGCGGGAACAATGAGCAGTTCTTC.

This clonotype came up a few times. The chain links TRBV6-1 to TRBJ2-3, with 7 bases aligning to TRBD2. The CDR3 is 15 residues long. CDR1 is MNHNS and CDR2 is SASEGT in the germline V gene. Trimming removed 6 bases from V and 2 bases from J; junction bases left unmatched: 8. In DNA form, the CDR3 reads TGTGCCAGCAGAGCCGGACTAGGGGACACAGATACGCAGTATTTT. This translates into CASRAGLGDTDTQYF.

This clonotype was recorded only once. An end of the junction differs from the germline gene, which may be a read error. The chain links TRBV25-1 to TRBJ1-4; D is uncertain. CDR3 length equals 13 residues. The germline V gene encodes CDR1 MGHDK and CDR2 SYGVNS. CDR3 coding DNA: TGTGCCAGCAGTAGTCAGAATAATGAAGAACTGTTTTTT. It is translated as CASSSQNNEELFF.